This T cell receptor beta chain was captured in a study of immune characterization of retroperitoneal liposarcoma. TCRdb processed the PCR reads anew with MiXCR; each CDR3 protein has one entry. The sample has roughly 3,000 distinct CDR3 sequences; around two fifths are singletons. The trim removed 4 bases at V and 11 bases at J, leaving 8 bases unmatched. CDR3 length: 13 residues. The sequence derives from a male donor with retroperitoneal liposarcoma. This sequence joins TRBV12-3 or TRBV12-4 and TRBJ2-5, with 9 bases that match TRBD1. The sample comprised tumor tissue. As DNA, the CDR3 is TGTGCCAGCAGTTGGGACAGGGAGAGGGAGCAGTACTTC. This encodes CASSWDREREQYF.